This passage covers 7 T cell receptor beta chains from one sample sequenced in a study of blood T cell repertoires in COVID-19. The data were produced by immunoSEQ multiplex PCR, yet TCRdb's version contains in-frame clones alone and is incomplete. The sample has under 150,000 clones, around 85% seen once. The sample comprised peripheral blood. These receptors all come from a human donor in a cohort sampled during active COVID-19.

This sequence joins TRBV5-1 and TRBJ2-3, with 7 bases lining up with TRBD2. The CDR3 has 16 amino acids. The germline V gene has CDR1 SGHRS and CDR2 YFSETQ. V lost 0 bases, J lost 2 bases, and 6 bases stayed unmatched. The CDR3, as DNA: TGCGCCAGCAGCTTGGAAGTGGCGGGGGTCACAGATACGCAGTATTTT. Translation gives CASSLEVAGVTDTQYF.

J is TRBJ2-1 and V is TRBV9; TRBD2 might be the D (7 bases). Germline-derived CDR1 and CDR2 are SGDLS and YYNGEE. The germline V and J ends were trimmed by 4 bases and 5 bases, with 16 bases remaining between them. The CDR3 sequence is 15 residues long. The CDR3 protein is CASSPRGEGNNEQFF. DNA of the CDR3: TGTGCCAGCAGCCCGAGGGGGGAGGGGAACAATGAGCAGTTCTTC.

The chain joins TRBV2 to TRBJ2-3, with D possibly TRBD2 on 6 matching bases. CDR3 length: 11 residues. The V and J ends lost 8 bases and 4 bases respectively, with 7 bases between them. Per germline, CDR1 SNHLY and CDR2 FYNNEI. CDR3 in DNA: TGTGCCAGCGCGGGATCAGATACGCAGTATTTT. It specifies CASAGSDTQYF.

The rearrangement uses TRBV29-1 and TRBJ2-1, with 12 bases fitting TRBD2. The CDR3 runs 16 residues. Germline V gives CDR1 SQVTM, CDR2 ANQGSEA. V dropped 5 bases and J dropped 0; count of bases not matched to a gene: 5. This CDR3 is CSVPRTSGISYNEQFF. In DNA form, the CDR3 reads TGCAGCGTTCCCCGGACTAGCGGGATCTCCTACAATGAGCAGTTCTTC.

V is TRBV27 and J is TRBJ2-7, with 11 bases matching TRBD2. V lost 5 bases to trimming and J lost 0 bases; unmatched junction nucleotides: 0. This CDR3 comprises 14 residues. CDR1 and CDR2 (germline): MNHEY, SMNVEV (reference sequence). The CDR3 region is CASSGLAGSYEQYF. The CDR3 nucleotides read TGTGCCAGCAGTGGACTAGCGGGCTCCTACGAGCAGTACTTC.

This clone came up a few times. The J gene is TRBJ1-6, the V gene TRBV18; D is unclear. Trimming removed 3 bases at V and 7 bases at J, with 16 bases between. The CDR3 has 16 amino acids. Germline V CDR1 and CDR2: KGHSH, LQKENI. CDR3 coding DNA: TGTGCCAGCTCACCGAATGCACGCATACTAAATTCACCCCTCCACTTT. Translation gives CASSPNARILNSPLHF.

For the CDR3, the DNA is TGTGCCAGCAGCGCACAGGTCGGGGGGGATACGCAGTATTTT. This codes for CASSAQVGGDTQYF. The gene calls are TRBV7-2 and TRBJ2-3; 7 nucleotides line up with TRBD2. The V gene end was trimmed by 5 bases and the J gene end by 6 bases; junction bases not matched to a gene: 8. The CDR3 has 14 residues. Per germline, CDR1 SGHTA and CDR2 FQGNSA. Together with reference TRBV7-2 and TRBJ2-3, the CDR3 gives the full variable domain: GAGVSQSPSNKVTEKGKDVELRCDPISGHTALYWYRQSLGQGLEFLIYFQGNSAPDKSGLPSDRFSAERTGGSVSTLTIQRTQQEDSAVYLCASSAQVGGDTQYFGPGTRLTVL.